This passage covers 24 T cell receptor beta chains from one sample sequenced in a study of vaccination effects on CD4 cells after COVID-19 (dated by TCRdb to the early 2020s). In the ViraFEST assay, PBMC were stimulated with viral peptide pools, and antigen-specific CD4+ T cell clonotypes were then identified by expansion using TCR sequencing. After less than 13 days of culture, CD4+ T cells were isolated with the EasySep CD4+ T cell isolation kit. Participants received two doses of either the BNT162b2 or the mRNA-1273 mRNA SARS-CoV-2 vaccine. Library preparation was by the immunoSEQ multiplex PCR assay. The immuneACCESS repertoire file appears here via TCRdb, limited to in-frame rearrangements. These files lack a portion of the clones; in checked studies, under half of the deficit traces to unresolved V genes, and the cause of the others is not known. This sample lists about 46,000 clones; 65% to 80% were detected once. More than 12% of the sample comes from the top ten.

These TCRs are of unknown antigen specificity. The material sequenced was CD4+ T cells from PBMCs cultured with HCoV-OC43 spike peptides, taken after COVID-19 vaccination. This specimen's cell subset or site label, interpreted: HCoV-OC43 spike overlapping peptide pool stimulation. The receptors were gathered from a human donor who received a COVID-19 vaccine.

The chain is built from TRBV18 and TRBJ1-6; TRBD1 aligns across 8 bases. V was pared by 6 bases and J by 7 bases, with 8 bases of the junction left unmatched. There are 15 residues in the CDR3. CDR1 is KGHSH, CDR2 LQKENI, per germline. CDR3 protein: CASSAGQVGNSPLHF. The CDR3 region has the DNA TGTGCCAGCTCGGCGGGACAGGTCGGGAATTCACCCCTCCACTTT.

A single count supports this clone. The gene calls are TRBV6-5 and TRBJ2-7, with TRBD1 as a possible D gene (6 bases). This CDR3 has 15 amino acids. Trimming removed 5 bases at V and 0 bases at J, with 14 bases between. From germline, CDR1 is MNHEY and CDR2 SVGAGI. CDR3 sequence: CASSQHTGNSYEQYF. The CDR3 nucleotides read TGTGCCAGCAGTCAACATACAGGGAACTCCTACGAGCAGTACTTC.

The rearrangement joins TRBV7-9 to TRBJ2-1, with D hard to call. V was cut by 2 bases and J by 6 bases, with 17 bases left in between. Germline-derived CDR1 and CDR2 are SEHNR and FQNEAQ (reference sequence). The CDR3 sequence is 16 residues long. The CDR3 protein is CASSLFAGQYSNEQFF. DNA for the CDR3: TGTGCCAGCAGCTTATTCGCCGGTCAATACTCCAATGAGCAGTTCTTC. Looking up the rest from reference TRBV7-9 and TRBJ2-1 gives the full variable domain: DTGVSQNPRHKITKRGQNVTFRCDPISEHNRLYWYRQTLGQGPEFLTYFQNEAQLEKSRLLSDRFSAERPKGSFSTLEIQRTEQGDSAMYLCASSLFAGQYSNEQFFGPGTRLTVL.

The chain is built from TRBV5-1 and TRBJ2-1, with D perhaps matching TRBD1 (6 bases). Trimming stripped 0 bases from V and 4 bases from J, with 11 bases between. This CDR3 spans 15 amino acids. Germline CDR1 and CDR2: SGHRS and YFSETQ. CDR3 bases: TGCGCCAGCAGCTTGGAGAACAGGGATTACAATGAGCAGTTCTTC. Protein: CASSLENRDYNEQFF.

The chain uses TRBV28 and TRBJ1-2, with D perhaps matching TRBD1 (5 bases). CDR3 length equals 14 residues. CDR1 and CDR2 from the germline V gene are MDHEN and SYDVKM. The V end lost 2 bases, the J end lost 6 bases, and 13 bases lay between the germline ends. Written as DNA, the CDR3 is TGTGCCAGCAGTTTAATCGGGAAACAGGATGGCTACACCTTC. Its protein product is CASSLIGKQDGYTF.

The chain uses TRBV18 and TRBJ2-7, with D hard to call. The V end was cut by 1 base, the J end by 3 bases, with 10 bases between. CDR1 is KGHSH and CDR2 is LQKENI in the germline V gene. The CDR3 is made up of 14 amino acids. The CDR3 DNA reads as TGTGCCAGCTCACCACTACCAGGAGACTACGAGCAGTACTTC. It is translated as CASSPLPGDYEQYF.

The CDR3 DNA is TGTGCCAGCAGCTTAGATGGGGGGGGATCCTACGAGCAGTACTTC. This sequence encodes CASSLDGGGSYEQYF. This chain uses TRBV11-3 with TRBJ2-7; TRBD2 matches at 7 bases. CDR3 length: 15 amino acids. V gave up 0 bases and J gave up 1 base; unmatched junction bases: 3. Germline CDR1 is SGHNT and CDR2 is YENEEA.

The J gene is TRBJ2-4, the V gene TRBV7-9, with 9 bases that match TRBD1. The J segment lost 5 bases and the V segment lost 1 base, leaving 3 bases of the junction unmatched. Germline CDR1 is SEHNR and CDR2 is FQNEAQ (reference sequence). The CDR3 extends over 15 amino acids. The CDR3 region is CASSLERDRENIQYF. The CDR3 DNA is TGTGCCAGCAGCTTAGAGCGGGACAGGGAAAACATTCAGTACTTC.

V usage is TRBV4-2 and J usage is TRBJ2-1; possibly TRBD1 or TRBD2 for D (5 bases each). Germline V gives CDR1 LGHNA, CDR2 YNFKEQ. Trimming removed 0 bases from V and 6 bases from J, with 15 bases in between. This CDR3 region has 16 residues. The CDR3 DNA reads as TGTGCCAGCAGCCAAGAGTGGGACGGCCTACCCAATGAGCAGTTCTTC. It codes for CASSQEWDGLPNEQFF.

This chain connects TRBV20-1 to TRBJ2-7, with D uncertain. The germline gives CDR1 DFQATT, CDR2 SNEGSKA (reference sequence). CDR3 size: 13 residues. The V gene lost 3 bases and the J gene lost 2 bases, with 11 bases spanning the gap. CDR3 DNA sequence: TGCAGTGCTAGTCTTGCCGCTGCCTACGAGCAGTACTTC. This translates into CSASLAAAYEQYF.

This clone was seen only a few times. The chain carries TRBV6-5 and TRBJ2-7; TRBD2 might be the D (6 bases). With 4 bases removed from V and 2 bases from J, the gap between germline ends came to 15 bases. The CDR3 runs to 15 residues. Germline CDR1 is MNHEY and CDR2 is SVGAGI. CDR3: CASSWAGRGAYEQYF. The CDR3 coding sequence is TGTGCCAGCAGTTGGGCTGGGCGGGGAGCCTACGAGCAGTACTTC.

This rearrangement joins TRBV19 to TRBJ1-2; 8 bases match TRBD1. The CDR3 runs 15 residues. Trimming cost V 4 bases and J 0 bases; bases outside gene matches: 4. Germline CDR1 LNHDA, CDR2 SQIVND (reference sequence). The CDR3 region is CASSTQGVTNYGYTF. DNA of the CDR3: TGTGCCAGTAGTACACAGGGGGTTACTAACTATGGCTACACCTTC. Using reference TRBV19 and TRBJ1-2 for the parts outside the CDR3, the full variable domain is DGGITQSPKYLFRKEGQNVTLSCEQNLNHDAMYWYRQDPGQGLRLIYYSQIVNDFQKGDIAEGYSVSREKKESFPLTVTSAQKNPTAFYLCASSTQGVTNYGYTFGSGTRLTVV.

V gene TRBV7-8 combines with J gene TRBJ1-4, with TRBD1 matching 8 bases. With V trimmed by 5 bases and J by 9 bases, 11 bases remained unmatched. Germline CDR1 and CDR2: SGHVS and FQNEAQ. CDR3 length equals 15 residues. CDR3 sequence: CASSPWTGSFQKLFF. As DNA, the CDR3 is TGTGCCAGCAGCCCCTGGACAGGGAGCTTTCAAAAACTGTTTTTT. Full variable domain (outside the CDR3, taken from reference TRBV7-8 and TRBJ1-4): GAGVSQSPRYKVAKRGQDVALRCDPISGHVSLFWYQQALGQGPEFLTYFQNEAQLDKSGLPSDRFFAERPEGSVSTLKIQRTQQEDSAVYLCASSPWTGSFQKLFFGSGTQLSVL.

V usage is TRBV2 and J usage is TRBJ2-6, with 7 bases that match TRBD1. Losses at the gene ends were 8 bases for V and 2 bases for J; bases not matched to a gene: 15. The CDR3 spans 18 residues. Germline CDR1 is SNHLY and CDR2 is FYNNEI. The CDR3 DNA follows: TGTGCCAGCCGTGGCCGGCAGGGGGAATCCGCTGGGGCCAACGTCCTGACTTTC. Protein product: CASRGRQGESAGANVLTF.

A word on this clone: In the same sample, other DNA sequences code for this CDR3. The chain links TRBV9 to TRBJ2-5, with 7 bases fitting TRBD2. CDR1 is SGDLS, CDR2 YYNGEE, per germline. After removal of 2 bases from V and 2 bases from J, the junction contained 3 bases not matched to a gene. The CDR3 is made up of 14 amino acids. CDR3 DNA: TGTGCCAGCAGCGTGGGGACTATTCAAGAGACCCAGTACTTC. It is translated as CASSVGTIQETQYF. Variable domain in full (rest from reference TRBV9 and TRBJ2-5): DSGVTQTPKHLITATGQRVTLRCSPRSGDLSVYWYQQSLDQGLQFLIQYYNGEERAKGNILERFSAQQFPDLHSELNLSSLELGDSALYFCASSVGTIQETQYFGPGTRLLVL.

This rearrangement joins TRBV6-5 to TRBJ1-2; D may be TRBD1 (5 bases). Germline-derived CDR1 and CDR2 are MNHEY and SVGAGI. The germline V and J ends were trimmed by 6 bases and 2 bases, with 7 bases remaining between them. This CDR3 has 12 amino acids. The CDR3 is CASSGDNYGYTF. CDR3 nucleotide sequence: TGTGCCAGCAGCGGGGACAACTATGGCTACACCTTC.

The rearrangement uses TRBV12-5 and TRBJ2-1; D is unresolved. Trimming removed 5 bases from V and 2 bases from J, with 1 base in between. This CDR3 comprises 11 residues. Germline CDR1 and CDR2: LGHNT and FRNRAP. Written as DNA, the CDR3 is TGTGCTAGTGGTGCCTACAATGAGCAGTTCTTC. Its translation is CASGAYNEQFF. Looking up the rest from reference TRBV12-5 and TRBJ2-1 gives the full variable domain: DARVTQTPRHKVTEMGQEVTMRCQPILGHNTVFWYRQTMMQGLELLAYFRNRAPLDDSGMPKDRFSAEMPDATLATLKIQPSEPRDSAVYFCASGAYNEQFFGPGTRLTVL.

V and J are TRBV5-1 and TRBJ1-4, with D perhaps matching TRBD1 (6 bases). This CDR3 has 16 amino acids. V was pared by 4 bases and J by 3 bases, with 16 bases between. Germline loops: CDR1 SGHRS, CDR2 YFSETQ. The CDR3: CASSTDSRGSNEKLFF. The CDR3 coding sequence is TGCGCCAGCAGCACCGACTCCAGGGGATCTAATGAAAAACTGTTTTTT. The complete variable domain, with remaining parts taken from reference TRBV5-1 and TRBJ1-4, reads KAGVTQTPRYLIKTRGQQVTLSCSPISGHRSVSWYQQTPGQGLQFLFEYFSETQRNKGNFPGRFSGRQFSNSRSEMNVSTLELGDSALYLCASSTDSRGSNEKLFFGSGTQLSVL.

The chain employs TRBV9 and TRBJ2-1; the match to TRBD2 covers 8 bases. Per germline, CDR1 SGDLS and CDR2 YYNGEE. The CDR3 loop spans 16 amino acids. V dropped 3 bases and J dropped 3; count of bases not matched to a gene: 8. CDR3 nucleotide sequence: TGTGCCAGCAGCGCACGGGAGGGTGGAGTCTACAATGAGCAGTTCTTC. Its translation: CASSAREGGVYNEQFF.

This chain joins TRBV6-6 and TRBJ2-7; a weak D match, TRBD2 (7 bases). The V gene lost 5 bases and the J gene lost 3 bases, with 14 bases spanning the gap. The CDR3 spans 14 residues. CDR1 and CDR2 (germline): MNHNY, SVGAGI (reference sequence). This chain's CDR3 is CASSPRGAGYEQYF. In nucleotides, the CDR3 is TGTGCCAGCAGTCCACGGGGGGCAGGCTACGAGCAGTACTTC.

The chain recombines TRBV6-5 with TRBJ2-1; D is possibly TRBD2 (5 bases). In germline, CDR1 is MNHEY, CDR2 SVGAGI. This CDR3 comprises 14 residues. Trimming cost V 7 bases and J 0 bases, with 10 bases left between them. The CDR3 protein is CASNPGSSYNEQFF. As DNA, the CDR3 is TGTGCCAGCAATCCGGGGAGCTCCTACAATGAGCAGTTCTTC.

For this clone: Mismatch with germline at one junction end may stem from a read error. This sequence joins TRBV18 and TRBJ2-2; 9 nucleotides agree with TRBD1. This CDR3 contains 19 residues. Germline V gives CDR1 KGHSH, CDR2 LQKENI. CDR3 bases: TGTGCCAGCTCATCACCAAACAGGGGGCTGTTCGCGAACACCGGGGAGCTGTTTTTT. It specifies CASSSPNRGLFANTGELFF.

Here the CDR3 DNA reads TGCGCCAGCCGAGGCGGGGTGAGCTCCTACGAGCAGTACTTC. Amino acids: CASRGGVSSYEQYF. V gene TRBV5-1 combines with J gene TRBJ2-7; weak D call: TRBD2 (6 bases). The CDR3 totals 14 residues. V gave up 7 bases and J gave up 0 bases, with 14 bases separating them. The germline V gene encodes CDR1 SGHRS and CDR2 YFSETQ.

The chain has TRBV12-3 or TRBV12-4 and TRBJ2-1; D is unresolved. The CDR3 has 11 amino acids. V lost 5 bases to trimming and J lost 4 bases, with 3 bases between them. The CDR3 DNA reads as TGTGCCAGCAGTCAGTACAATGAGCAGTTCTTC. It yields the protein CASSQYNEQFF.